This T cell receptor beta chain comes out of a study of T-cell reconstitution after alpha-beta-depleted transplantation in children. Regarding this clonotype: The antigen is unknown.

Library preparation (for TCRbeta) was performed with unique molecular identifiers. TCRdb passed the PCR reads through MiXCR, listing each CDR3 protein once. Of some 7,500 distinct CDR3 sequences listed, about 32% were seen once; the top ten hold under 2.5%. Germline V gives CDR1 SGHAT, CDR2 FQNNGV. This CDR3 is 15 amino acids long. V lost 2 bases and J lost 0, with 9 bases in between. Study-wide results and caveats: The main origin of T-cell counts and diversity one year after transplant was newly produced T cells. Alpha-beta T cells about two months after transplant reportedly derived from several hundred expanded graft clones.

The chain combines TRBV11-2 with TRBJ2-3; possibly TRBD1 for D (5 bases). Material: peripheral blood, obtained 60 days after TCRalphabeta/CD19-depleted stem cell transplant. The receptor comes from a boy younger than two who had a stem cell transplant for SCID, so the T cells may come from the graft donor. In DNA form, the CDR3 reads TGTGCCAGCAGCTTAACAGGCAGTAGCACAGATACGCAGTATTTT. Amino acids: CASSLTGSSTDTQYF.